This T cell receptor beta chain was recovered during a study of blood T cell repertoires in COVID-19 (dated by TCRdb to 2018 to 2021). Describing the broader study: Samples covering the acute and convalescent phases of COVID-19 were provided by collaborators in the United States, Italy and Spain. HLA class I and class II types, where available, came from metadata supplied by the sample provider rather than from assay-based typing. The material from the prospective study consisted of cDNA or gDNA derived from T cells, B-cell-depleted T cells, or PBMCs. The samples were drawn from two sources: the first 160 participants of the ongoing ImmuneRACE study, and 1,000 to 1,500 subjects contributed by 6 global collaborators. Sample metadata almost always included a de-identified subject ID, COVID-19 status, age in years and sex. The repertoires were made available in a free public database intended to serve as a resource for research on the immune response to SARS-CoV-2. Subjects who had been exposed to COVID-19, were actively infected with it, or had recovered from it provided the deeply sampled blood TCRbeta repertoires that made up the dataset. Overall study outcomes, separate from this receptor: Clinical and demographic metadata were provided uncurated, with the amount varying by source and participant.

TCRbeta CDR3 regions were amplified from genomic DNA using the immunoSEQ Assay, a bias-controlled multiplex PCR. As for how the authors treated the data: Within the assay, amplification of reference gene primers was used to estimate how many nucleated cells each sample contained. Sequence reads were collapsed and filtered to measure the absolute abundance of every unique TCRbeta CDR3 rearrangement. For each sample, productive Simpson clonality was calculated by taking the square root of Simpson's diversity index across productive rearrangements. The source is immuneACCESS, and TCRdb retained only in-frame sequences with V and J called. Part of the clones is not carried over; for the studies checked, unresolved V genes explain less than half of this, and the remainder is unexplained. The V and J calls and clone size come from that table; D and trimming were worked out from the DNA. Within this sample are 100,000 to 150,000 clones, with 75% to 90% of them counted one time only. The ten largest clones add up to approximately 3% of the sample.

Including cysteine and phenylalanine, the CDR3 has 12 amino acids. The DNA shown is the 36-base CDR3, in frame from base 1. Via the germline V gene, CDR1 is SQVTM and CDR2 ANQGSEA. Worth noting for this clone: The antigen this receptor binds is unknown. Base qualities are not at hand, and no much larger clone is one base apart.

One collaborating source in Seattle enrolled patients during active infection and followed them longitudinally through the course of disease. The collaborating institutions used their own protocols to collect whole blood in K2EDTA tubes. Collaborator samples were shipped for TCRbeta analysis as frozen whole blood, isolated PBMCs, or DNA extracted from either sample type. The sequencing input was peripheral blood. This sequence uses TRBV29-1 and TRBJ1-1; TRBD1 is a possible D gene, resting on 5 matching bases. The sequence was collected from a woman of 80 years or more with COVID-19, enrolled during active disease. The CDR3 corresponds to CSFRRRGTEAFF. In nucleotides, the sequence is TGCAGTTTCCGACGGAGGGGCACTGAAGCTTTCTTT.